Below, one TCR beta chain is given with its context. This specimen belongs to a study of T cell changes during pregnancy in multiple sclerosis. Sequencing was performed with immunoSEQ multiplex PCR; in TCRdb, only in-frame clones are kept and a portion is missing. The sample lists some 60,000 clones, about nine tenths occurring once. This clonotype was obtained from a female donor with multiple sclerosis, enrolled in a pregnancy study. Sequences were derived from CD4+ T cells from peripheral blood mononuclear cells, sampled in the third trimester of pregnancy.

This CDR3 is CASGLEDRNYGYTF. The DNA of the CDR3 is TGTGCTAGTGGTTTGGAAGACAGGAACTATGGCTACACCTTC. This chain connects TRBV12-5 to TRBJ1-2; D might be TRBD1 (6 bases). CDR1 is LGHNT and CDR2 is FRNRAP in the germline V gene. V dropped 1 base and J dropped 2 bases, with 8 bases sitting between them. The CDR3 contains 14 residues.